The next 22 T cell receptor beta chains were all read from a single sample in a study of identical twins. Each CDR3 protein gets one entry after TCRdb re-called the 5' RACE reads with MiXCR. The top ten clones hold 0.98% of a sample with roughly 700,000 distinct CDR3 sequences, 8.6% of them seen once. These data were likewise used in another study, on yellow fever vaccine responses in identical twins.

What was sequenced was PBMCs. These receptors were collected from a woman aged 18 to 35 in good health.

This clonotype was detected many times. This chain joins TRBV29-1 and TRBJ2-1, with D hard to call. Looked up from germline, CDR1 is SQVTM and CDR2 is ANQGSEA. The ends were cut back, 3 bases at V and 6 bases at J, with 6 bases in the middle. The CDR3 runs 11 residues. CDR3 sequence (DNA): TGCAGCGTTGACAGCCCCAATGAGCAGTTCTTC. The encoded protein is CSVDSPNEQFF.

This chain links TRBV12-3 or TRBV12-4 with TRBJ2-3, with 8 nucleotides matching TRBD2. The J segment lost 3 bases and the V segment lost 5 bases, leaving 10 bases of the junction unmatched. The CDR3 runs 16 residues. The CDR3 loop is CASSPRGGVLTDTQYF. CDR3 in DNA: TGTGCCAGCAGTCCCCGGGGGGGAGTATTGACAGATACGCAGTATTTT.

This clonotype has just a few counts. The J gene is TRBJ2-3, the V gene TRBV6-5; TRBD2 matches 9 bases. The CDR3 loop spans 16 amino acids. The V segment lost 1 base and the J segment 2 bases; nucleotides outside the gene matches: 4. In germline, CDR1 is MNHEY, CDR2 SVGAGI. In nucleotides, the CDR3 is TGTGCCAGCAGTTACTTCGCTAGCGGGGCCACAGATACGCAGTATTTT. Its translation: CASSYFASGATDTQYF.

This clonotype was picked up many times. This chain joins TRBV6-5 and TRBJ2-1; D gene uncertain. The CDR3 runs to 15 residues. Trimming shortened V by 0 bases and J by 9 bases, and 15 bases separated the two germline ends. Germline CDR1 and CDR2: MNHEY and SVGAGI. The CDR3 reads CASSYSFPSNREQFF. For the CDR3, the DNA is TGTGCCAGCAGTTACTCGTTTCCCTCTAACCGTGAGCAGTTCTTC.

The chain employs TRBV4-2 and TRBJ2-7; TRBD2 might be the D (5 bases). Deletions cut 4 bases from V and 3 bases from J, with 13 bases between. CDR1 LGHNA and CDR2 YNFKEQ come from the germline V gene. The CDR3 covers 14 residues. The CDR3: CASSLGMLFYEQYF. CDR3 nucleotides: TGTGCCAGCAGCCTCGGGATGCTCTTCTACGAGCAGTACTTC.

This clonotype occurred many times. The chain combines TRBV5-5 with TRBJ2-7; 9 positions agree with TRBD1. Unmatched junction bases numbered 10, after V lost 4 bases and J lost 5 bases. The CDR3 runs to 15 residues. Germline values: CDR1 SGHKS, CDR2 YYEKEE (reference sequence). The CDR3 DNA follows: TGTGCCAGCAGCCACAGGACAGGGGCGTGGAACGAGCAGTACTTC. Its protein is CASSHRTGAWNEQYF.

The chain uses TRBV27 and TRBJ2-7, with a weak D call TRBD1 (6 bases). The ends were cut back, 0 bases at V and 3 bases at J, with 9 bases in the middle. CDR1 and CDR2 from the germline V gene are MNHEY and SMNVEV (reference sequence). The CDR3 has 14 amino acids. This chain's CDR3 is CASSLSGQNYEQYF. The DNA for the CDR3 is TGTGCCAGCAGTTTATCGGGACAAAACTACGAGCAGTACTTC.

This clonotype was found a few times. The chain couples TRBV6-5 to TRBJ2-7, with D possibly being TRBD2 (6 bases). The CDR3 extends over 17 amino acids. Germline V gene lookup returns CDR1 MNHEY and CDR2 SVGAGI. Trimming removed 0 bases at V and 0 bases at J, with 15 bases between. The CDR3 spells CASSYSLAGGDSYEQYF. For the CDR3, the DNA is TGTGCCAGCAGTTACTCGCTGGCTGGCGGGGACTCCTACGAGCAGTACTTC.

This clonotype was found a few times. V gene TRBV5-1 combines with J gene TRBJ2-5; TRBD1 matches at 8 bases. The germline CDR1 and CDR2 sequences are SGHRS and YFSETQ. With V trimmed by 0 bases and J by 5 bases, 9 bases remained unmatched. This CDR3 is built from 16 residues. The CDR3 is CASSLGPTGVEETQYF. CDR3 nucleotides: TGCGCCAGCAGCTTGGGGCCGACAGGGGTTGAGGAGACCCAGTACTTC.

This clonotype was seen more than once but under ten times. The V gene is TRBV20-1, the J gene TRBJ1-6; perhaps TRBD1 as D (6 bases). Germline assignment: CDR1 DFQATT and CDR2 SNEGSKA (reference sequence). The CDR3 loop spans 14 amino acids. V lost 5 bases and J lost 6, with 14 bases in between. The CDR3 reads CSAARGQINSPLHF. CDR3 coding DNA: TGCAGTGCTGCCCGGGGACAAATTAATTCACCCCTCCACTTT.

This clonotype was counted many times. The CDR3 DNA reads as TGTGCCAGCAGTTACTCGACTCTGAACACTGAAGCTTTCTTT. It encodes CASSYSTLNTEAFF. V usage is TRBV6-5 and J usage is TRBJ1-1, with D unclear. Between the trimmed V and J ends, which lost 0 bases and 0 bases, there was a span of 5 bases. The CDR3 length is 14 residues. CDR1 MNHEY and CDR2 SVGAGI come from the germline V gene.

This clonotype was detected many times. The chain carries TRBV5-1 and TRBJ2-2; perhaps TRBD1 as D (6 bases). The CDR3 is 15 amino acids. Germline values: CDR1 SGHRS, CDR2 YFSETQ. Trimming took off 1 base at V and 7 bases at J, with 14 bases between the two ends. In DNA, the CDR3 is TGCGCCAGCAGCTTGAACAGGGAAGGCTTCGGGGAGCTGTTTTTT. It codes for CASSLNREGFGELFF.

This sequence joins TRBV10-3 and TRBJ2-1; D perhaps matches TRBD1 (5 bases). The CDR3 contains 14 residues. With 4 bases removed from V and 3 bases from J, the gap between germline ends came to 10 bases. Germline V lookup: CDR1 ENHRY, CDR2 SYGVKD. The CDR3 nucleotides read TGTGCCATCAGTGTGAAGGGGATCTACAATGAGCAGTTCTTC. As protein: CAISVKGIYNEQFF.

The chain joins TRBV7-9 to TRBJ2-5; 7 positions match TRBD1. This CDR3 is built from 13 residues. Germline V gene data show CDR1 as SEHNR and CDR2 as FQNEAQ (reference sequence). The junction had 5 bases not matched to a gene; V was cut back by 5 bases and J by 5 bases. CDR3 protein: CASSQTGVETQYF. The DNA for the CDR3 is TGTGCCAGCAGCCAAACAGGGGTCGAGACCCAGTACTTC.

V and J are TRBV3-1 and TRBJ1-2; D is unresolved. V was pared by 0 bases and J by 4 bases, with 12 bases between. Germline V gives CDR1 LGHDT, CDR2 YNNKEL (reference sequence). CDR3 length: 15 residues. CDR3 protein: CASSQDVTTVYGYTF. For the CDR3, the DNA is TGTGCCAGCAGCCAAGATGTAACCACGGTCTATGGCTACACCTTC. Drawing the rest from reference TRBV3-1 and TRBJ1-2, the complete variable domain is DTAVSQTPKYLVTQMGNDKSIKCEQNLGHDTMYWYKQDSKKFLKIMFSYNNKELIINETVPNRFSPKSPDKAHLNLHINSLELGDSAVYFCASSQDVTTVYGYTFGSGTRLTVV.

This clonotype was seen ten or more times. The CDR3 here is CASSQVTDGEQYF. The CDR3 DNA follows: TGTGCCAGCAGCCAAGTGACAGATGGCGAGCAGTACTTC. The chain uses TRBV3-1 and TRBJ2-7; weak D call: TRBD1 (5 bases). Germline V gives CDR1 LGHDT, CDR2 YNNKEL (reference sequence). The CDR3 sequence is 13 residues long. V lost 1 base and J lost 6, with 10 bases in between.

This clonotype was recorded a few times. The chain uses TRBV29-1 and TRBJ2-7; 10 nucleotides agree with TRBD2. Per the germline V gene, CDR1 is SQVTM and CDR2 is ANQGSEA. The CDR3 length is 15 residues. Trimming took 4 bases from V and 0 from J; bases not matched to a gene: 6. The CDR3 sequence is CSVAPGLASSYEQYF. Here the CDR3 DNA reads TGCAGCGTTGCACCGGGACTAGCGAGCTCCTACGAGCAGTACTTC.

This clonotype turned up a few times. The chain is built from TRBV7-9 and TRBJ1-1, with no clear D. The CDR3 spans 13 residues. V was shortened by 5 bases and J by 11 bases, with 18 bases between the two germline ends. The germline V gene has CDR1 SEHNR and CDR2 FQNEAQ (reference sequence). Here the CDR3 reads CASSPQNVVGAFF. Here the CDR3 DNA reads TGTGCCAGCAGCCCACAAAATGTCGTCGGGGCTTTCTTT.

The table lists this clonotype with many counts. V gene TRBV6-2 or TRBV6-3 combines with J gene TRBJ1-4; D is unclear. Germline loops: CDR1 MNHEY, CDR2 SVGEGT. Trimming took 0 bases from V and 8 from J, leaving 7 bases between them. CDR3 length equals 13 residues. The CDR3 loop is CASSYSKGEKLFF. Written as DNA, the CDR3 is TGTGCCAGCAGTTACTCGAAGGGCGAAAAACTGTTTTTT.

This clonotype was counted only a few times. The chain has TRBV27 and TRBJ1-2; D uncertain. Germline CDR1 MNHEY, CDR2 SMNVEV (reference sequence). Deletions cut 3 bases from V and 6 bases from J, with 17 bases between. The CDR3 runs 15 residues. CDR3 in DNA: TGTGCCAGCAGTTTCGTCTCCACGGCCTGGGATGGCTACACCTTC. Protein: CASSFVSTAWDGYTF.

This clonotype was seen a handful of times. This sequence joins TRBV12-3 or TRBV12-4 and TRBJ2-3; D possibly corresponds to TRBD2 (6 bases). V was trimmed by 5 bases and J by 1 base, leaving 13 bases between them. The CDR3 has 15 amino acids. The CDR3: CASSPMGGGTDTQYF. For the CDR3, the DNA is TGTGCCAGCAGTCCCATGGGCGGGGGCACAGATACGCAGTATTTT.

This clonotype has a handful of counts. The rearrangement uses TRBV5-5 and TRBJ2-7; 7 bases align to TRBD1. The length of the CDR3 is 15 residues. J gave up 1 base and V 3 bases, and 7 bases lay outside the gene matches. The germline V gene encodes CDR1 SGHKS and CDR2 YYEKEE (reference sequence). The CDR3 DNA reads TGTGCCAGCAGCTGGCTCCGGGACAGTTCCTACGAGCAGTACTTC. As protein: CASSWLRDSSYEQYF.